The clone carrying this T cell receptor (beta chain) was recorded a few times. TCRdb re-called the RT-PCR reads through MiXCR, storing one row per CDR3 protein. The repertoire holds hundreds of thousands of distinct CDR3 sequences, with 12% to 15% as singletons. The CDR3 consists of 14 residues. V was pared by 5 bases and J by 6 bases, with 15 bases between. CDR1 SGHRS and CDR2 YFSETQ come from the germline V gene. The chain couples TRBV5-1 to TRBJ2-1; TRBD2 might be the D (6 bases). The sequencing input was memory CD4+ T cells from blood. The TCR comes from a female donor in good health, serving as a healthy control. The CDR3 here is CASSGGTGSNEQFF. The CDR3, as DNA: TGCGCCAGCAGTGGGGGGACTGGCTCCAATGAGCAGTTCTTC.